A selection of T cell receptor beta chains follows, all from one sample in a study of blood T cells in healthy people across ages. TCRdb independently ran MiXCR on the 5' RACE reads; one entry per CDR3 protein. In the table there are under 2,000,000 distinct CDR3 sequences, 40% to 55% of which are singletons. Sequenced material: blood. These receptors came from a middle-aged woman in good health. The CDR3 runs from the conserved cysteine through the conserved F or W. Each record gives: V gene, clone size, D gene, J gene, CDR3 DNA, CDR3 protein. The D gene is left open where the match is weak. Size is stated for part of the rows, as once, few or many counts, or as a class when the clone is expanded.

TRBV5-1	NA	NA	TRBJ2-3	TGCGCCAGCAGCTTGGTCCCCGCCAGAAGCACAGATACGCAGTATTTT	CASSLVPARSTDTQYF
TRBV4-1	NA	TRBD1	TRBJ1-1	TGCGCCAGCAGCCGCCCGGGACAGGTCAACACTGAAGCTTTCTTT	CASSRPGQVNTEAFF
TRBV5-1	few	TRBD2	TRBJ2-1	TGCGCCAGCAGCTTGGGGCTTCGCGGGGGGTCCTACAATGAGCAGTTCTTC	CASSLGLRGGSYNEQFF
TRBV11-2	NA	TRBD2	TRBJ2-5	TGTGCCAGTACCCAGACCCTAAGCGGGGGCTCCCAAGAGACCCAGTACTTC	CASTQTLSGGSQETQYF
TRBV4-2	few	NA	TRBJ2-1	TGTGCCAGCAGCCAGACAGGGAGGTCCAATGAGCAGTTCTTC	CASSQTGRSNEQFF
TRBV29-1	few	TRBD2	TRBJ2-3	TGCAGCGTGGCGGGGGGGCCCACAGATACGCAGTATTTT	CSVAGGPTDTQYF
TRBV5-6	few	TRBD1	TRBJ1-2	TGTGCCAGCAGCTTGAAGACAGGGAGAGGCTACACCTTC	CASSLKTGRGYTF
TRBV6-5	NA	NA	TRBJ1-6	TGTGCCAGCAGTTACGGGACGGACAATTCACCCCTCCACTTT	CASSYGTDNSPLHF
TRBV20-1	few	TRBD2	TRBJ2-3	TGCAGTGCTAGAGCCGGGACTAGCGGGGGGGCGGATACGCAGTATTTT	CSARAGTSGGADTQYF
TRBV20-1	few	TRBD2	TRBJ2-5	TGCAGTGCTAGAGATGTACTAGCGGGGGAGCAGTACTTC	CSARDVLAGEQYF
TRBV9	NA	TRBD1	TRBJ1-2	TGTGCCAGCAACAGGGGGGAGGCTGGCTACACCTTC	CASNRGEAGYTF
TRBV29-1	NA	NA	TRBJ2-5	TGCAGCGTTCAACAGGGACAAGAGACCCAGTACTTC	CSVQQGQETQYF
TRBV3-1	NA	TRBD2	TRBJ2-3	TGTGCCAGCAGCCAAGCTGTTCCTAGCGGGGGAAGCACAGATACGCAGTATTTT	CASSQAVPSGGSTDTQYF
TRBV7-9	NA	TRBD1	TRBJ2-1	TGTGCCAGCGGTGCCACAGGGGGCCGGTGGTATGAGCAGTTCTTC	CASGATGGRWYEQFF
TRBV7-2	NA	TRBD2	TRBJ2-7	TGTGCCAGCAGCTTGGGGTTGAGCGGGGCTCGGGAGCAGTACTTC	CASSLGLSGAREQYF
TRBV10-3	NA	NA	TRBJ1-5	TGTGCCACCGATGACACCGATAATCAGCCCCAGCATTTT	CATDDTDNQPQHF
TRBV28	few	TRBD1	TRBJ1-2	TGTGCCAGCAGGTTCCCCTTGGGACAGTTCTATGGCTACACCTTC	CASRFPLGQFYGYTF
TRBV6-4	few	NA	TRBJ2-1	TGTGCCAGCAGTGACTCTCCGGGGTCGAGCTCCTACAATGAGCAGTTCTTC	CASSDSPGSSSYNEQFF
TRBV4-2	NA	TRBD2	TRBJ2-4	TGTGCCAGCAGCCGGGAGGGGTTTGGAAACATTCAGTACTTC	CASSREGFGNIQYF
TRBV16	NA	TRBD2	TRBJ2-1	TGTGCCAGCAGCCAGGGACTAGCGGCTCGAAAACCTTACAATGAGCAGTTCTTC	CASSQGLAARKPYNEQFF
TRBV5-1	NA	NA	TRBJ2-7	TGCGCCAGCAGCTTGTGGGCAGGGGGGTACGAGCAGTACTTC	CASSLWAGGYEQYF
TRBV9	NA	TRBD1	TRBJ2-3	TGTGCCAGCAGCGTTTCAGGCGGGCAGGGGGCGTCAGATACGCAGTATTTT	CASSVSGGQGASDTQYF
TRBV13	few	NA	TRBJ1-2	TGTGCCAGCAGCTTAGGCAGGATCTATGGCTACACCTTC	CASSLGRIYGYTF
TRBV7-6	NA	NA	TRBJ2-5	TGTGCCAGCAGCTTAGAGCTAGTTGCTAATGAGCAGTACTTC	CASSLELVANEQYF
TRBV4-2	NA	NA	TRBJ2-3	TGTGCCAGCAGCCAAGAGGCTTTCTCAACCACCTGGGGGACAGATACGCAGTATTTT	CASSQEAFSTTWGTDTQYF
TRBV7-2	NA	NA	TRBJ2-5	TGTGCCAGCAGCTCTGGGATCATGGGAGAGACCCAGTACTTC	CASSSGIMGETQYF
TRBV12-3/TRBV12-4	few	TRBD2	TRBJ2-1	TGTGCCAGCAGTTTAGCGCGGCTAGCGGGGAACTCCTACAATGAGCAGTTCTTC	CASSLARLAGNSYNEQFF
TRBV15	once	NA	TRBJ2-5	TGTGCCACCAGCAGGTTAAATGGGGAGGAGACCCAGTACTTC	CATSRLNGEETQYF
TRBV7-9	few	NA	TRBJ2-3	TGTGCCAGCAGCATCACTTTTCGGGGAAGCACAGATACGCAGTATTTT	CASSITFRGSTDTQYF
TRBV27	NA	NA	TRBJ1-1	TGTGCCAGCAGTCCCTATTGGGGCCCTATGAACACTGAAGCTTTCTTT	CASSPYWGPMNTEAFF
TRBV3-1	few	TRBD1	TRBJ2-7	TGTGCCAGCAGCCTTGTACAGGGGTTTCAGTACTTC	CASSLVQGFQYF
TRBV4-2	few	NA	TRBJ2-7	TGTGCCAGCAGCCAAGATGGGCGGGCCCACGAGCAGTACTTC	CASSQDGRAHEQYF
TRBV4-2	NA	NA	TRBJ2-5	TGTGCCAGCAGCCAAGATCTGGGGATCCGAGAGACCCAGTACTTC	CASSQDLGIRETQYF
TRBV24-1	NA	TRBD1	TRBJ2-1	TGTGCCACCGTAGCGACAGGGCGGAATGAGCAGTTCTTC	CATVATGRNEQFF
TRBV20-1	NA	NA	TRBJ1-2	TGCAGTGCTAGACGGCCCCACGAGGGGACTAACTATGGCTACACCTTC	CSARRPHEGTNYGYTF
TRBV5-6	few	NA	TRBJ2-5	TGTGCCAGCAGCTGGCCTAGCAGGGGAGAGACCCAGTACTTC	CASSWPSRGETQYF
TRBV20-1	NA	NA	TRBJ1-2	TGCAGTGCTAGAGCTCCAGGAAGGGTATCCTATGGCTACACCTTC	CSARAPGRVSYGYTF
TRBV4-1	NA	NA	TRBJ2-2	TGCGCCAGCAGCCAAGATCTGGGGAGTTTGACCGGGGAGCTGTTTTTT	CASSQDLGSLTGELFF
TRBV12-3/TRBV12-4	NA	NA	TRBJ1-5	TGTGCCAGCAGTCCTGCCGAGGGTCTGGGCAATCAGCCCCAGCATTTT	CASSPAEGLGNQPQHF
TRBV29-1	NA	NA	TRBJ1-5	TGCAGCGTCCTTCAGGGTAGCGATCAGCCCCAGCATTTT	CSVLQGSDQPQHF
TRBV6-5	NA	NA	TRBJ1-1	TGTGCCAGCAGAACCTTGACCGGGACTGAAGCTTTCTTT	CASRTLTGTEAFF
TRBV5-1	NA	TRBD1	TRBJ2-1	TGCGCCAGCAGTAGGTGGGACAGGGGGCTCAATGAGCAGTTCTTC	CASSRWDRGLNEQFF
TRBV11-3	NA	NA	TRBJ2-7	TGTGCCTGCAGCGGGGAAGGGACAGACGAGCAGTACTTC	CACSGEGTDEQYF
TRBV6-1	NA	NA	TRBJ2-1	TGTGCCAGCAGTGAAGCGCGTAGAGGCGAGCAGTTCTTC	CASSEARRGEQFF
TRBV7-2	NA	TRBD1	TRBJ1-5	TGTGCCAGCAGCTCACAGGGGGGCATTAATCAGCCCCAGCATTTT	CASSSQGGINQPQHF
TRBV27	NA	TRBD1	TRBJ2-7	TGTGCCAGCAGTTCCCGAGTTAACACAGGGGGCGAGTCCTACGAGCAGTACTTC	CASSSRVNTGGESYEQYF
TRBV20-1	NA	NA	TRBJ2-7	TGCAGTGCTTCGAGGTTAACATCCTACGAGCAGTACTTC	CSASRLTSYEQYF
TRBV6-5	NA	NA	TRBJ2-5	TGTGCCAGCAGTCTTTCTCAGTATAGCCAAGAGACCCAGTACTTC	CASSLSQYSQETQYF
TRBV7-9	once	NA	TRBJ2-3	TGTGCCAGCAGCTTAGAGGTCCAAACCCTCACAGATACGCAGTATTTT	CASSLEVQTLTDTQYF
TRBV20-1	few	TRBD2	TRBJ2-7	TGCAGTGCTAGTCGGGAGGGGCTCTCCTACGAGCAGTACTTC	CSASREGLSYEQYF
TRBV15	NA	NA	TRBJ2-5	TGTGCCACCAGCAGAGATCTTAGTCCGACTAGTGGGGAGACCCAGTACTTC	CATSRDLSPTSGETQYF
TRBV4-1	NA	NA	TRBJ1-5	TGCGCCAGCAGCCAAGATGTGGGCAGGGCTAGCAATCAGCCCCAGCATTTT	CASSQDVGRASNQPQHF
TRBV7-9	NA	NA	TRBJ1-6	TGTGCCAGCAGCTTACGAAGGGAATCACCCCTCCACTTT	CASSLRRESPLHF
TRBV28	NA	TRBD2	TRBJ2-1	TGTGCCAGCAGTTGGACTAGCATAGTGAATGAGCAGTTCTTC	CASSWTSIVNEQFF
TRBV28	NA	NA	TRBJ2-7	TGTGCCAGCAGCCGACCCCAGTTTTTGGATGAGCAGTACTTC	CASSRPQFLDEQYF
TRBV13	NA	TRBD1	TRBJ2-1	TGTGCCAGCAGTTTAAACCTGGACAGGGGCTCCAATGAGCAGTTCTTC	CASSLNLDRGSNEQFF